The clone carrying this T cell receptor beta chain was seen only once. Per the authors' pipeline: Scientists estimated how many nucleated cells there were by amplifying reference gene primers. Measured with immunoSEQ multiplex PCR; TCRdb has only the in-frame clones, and not every one. The DNA gave D and trimming, while V, J and clone size come from that table. The table shows roughly 150,000 clones, with around 80% occurring only once. The entry originates in a study of blood T cell repertoires in COVID-19. About the research overall: Spain, Italy and the United States supplied samples that represented acute and convalescent COVID-19.

Membership in each cohort depended on participant-reported clinical history. Resolution of symptoms, clearance, or two negative PCRs was present in recovered Cohort 3 donors. This sequence was found in a man in his forties who had recovered from COVID-19. Sequenced material: PBMCs or T cells enriched from blood (not recorded which).

The CDR3: CASRPGQTYNEQFF. CDR3 sequence (DNA): TGTGCCAGTAGGCCGGGACAGACCTACAATGAGCAGTTCTTC. This chain uses TRBV19 with TRBJ2-1, with 7 positions matching TRBD1. The germline CDR1 and CDR2 sequences are LNHDA and SQIVND (reference sequence). Trimming cost V 6 bases and J 2 bases; bases outside gene matches: 4. The CDR3 runs 14 residues.